The T cell receptor (beta chain) described here comes from a study of T cells of healthy individuals. TCRdb re-called the 5' RACE reads through MiXCR, storing one row per CDR3 protein. The repertoire includes 50,000 to 55,000 distinct CDR3 sequences, about 15% of them detected once, and 15% to 20% sits in the top ten. The receptor comes from a human donor in good health.

CDR3 bases: TGTGCCAGCAGTTACGCGCGGGGGGCCCAAGAGACCCAGTACTTC. Its protein is CASSYARGAQETQYF. The chain is built from TRBV6-2 or TRBV6-3 and TRBJ2-5; TRBD2 aligns across 8 bases. The CDR3 sequence is 15 residues long. CDR1 MNHEY and CDR2 SVGEGT come from the germline V gene. V dropped 2 bases and J dropped 1; count of bases not matched to a gene: 3.